Detailed here is one T cell receptor beta chain. Between the trimmed V and J ends, which lost 5 bases and 5 bases, there was a span of 6 bases. The CDR3 runs 11 residues. The germline V gene encodes CDR1 SGHTA and CDR2 FQGNSA. Seattle patients were enrolled while actively infected and followed longitudinally. Original processing notes: Researchers report that nucleated cell counts were estimated from reference gene primer amplification. Sequencing used immunoSEQ multiplex PCR; TCRdb keeps in-frame clones, though not all of them. That table supplies the V and J calls and clone size; D and trimming were determined from the DNA. The sample records nearly 350,000 clones, 88% being singletons. The record originates from a study of blood T cell repertoires in COVID-19. Whole-study context: Acute and convalescent COVID-19 samples came from the United States, Italy and Spain. In each case, the material was cDNA or gDNA derived from T cells, B-cell-depleted T cells, or PBMCs.

The chain joins TRBV7-2 to TRBJ1-1; D unclear. The source is a woman between 65 and 79 years old with COVID-19, enrolled during active disease. Sequencing used peripheral blood. CDR3 in DNA: TGTGCCAGCAGCCCCCAGACTGAAGCTTTCTTT. Amino acid sequence: CASSPQTEAFF.